The clone carrying this T cell receptor (beta chain) was found a few times. Its antigen is still unknown. From germline, CDR1 is LGHNA and CDR2 YNFKEQ. V was pared by 3 bases and J by 6 bases, with 12 bases between. This CDR3 has 13 residues. Unique molecular identifiers were present on the cDNA, and a universal primer site came from template switching. One entry per CDR3 protein results from TCRdb running MiXCR on the 5' RACE reads. The profile covers around 670,000 distinct CDR3 sequences, with approximately 6.1% appearing a single time and around 1.9% taken by the ten largest. These data come from a study of identical twins. The study, taken as a whole, reports: Monozygotic twin pairs showed more out-of-frame TCR alpha sharing than models estimated. Weaker excess twin sharing was seen among beta out-of-frame sequences.

The TCR originated in a man between 18 and 29 years old in good health. This chain uses TRBV4-2 with TRBJ2-7; TRBD1 or TRBD2 may be the D gene (5 bases each). Sequencing input: naive T cells sorted from blood. The DNA for the CDR3 is TGTGCCAGCAGCCACCCCGGGGCTCCCGAGCAGTACTTC. Translated, it gives CASSHPGAPEQYF.